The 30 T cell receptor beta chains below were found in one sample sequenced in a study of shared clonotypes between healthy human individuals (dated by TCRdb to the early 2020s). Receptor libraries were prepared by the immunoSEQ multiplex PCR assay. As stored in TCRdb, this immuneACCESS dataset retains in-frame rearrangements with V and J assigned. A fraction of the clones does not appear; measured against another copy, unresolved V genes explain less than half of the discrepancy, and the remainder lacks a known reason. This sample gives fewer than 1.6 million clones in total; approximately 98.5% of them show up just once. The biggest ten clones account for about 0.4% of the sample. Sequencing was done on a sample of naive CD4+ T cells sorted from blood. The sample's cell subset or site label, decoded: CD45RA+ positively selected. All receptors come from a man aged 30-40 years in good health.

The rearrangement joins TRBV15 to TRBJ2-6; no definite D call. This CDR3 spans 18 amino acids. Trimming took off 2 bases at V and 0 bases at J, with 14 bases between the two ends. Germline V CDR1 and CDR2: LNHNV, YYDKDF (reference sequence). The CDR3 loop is CATSRLTTARSGANVLTF. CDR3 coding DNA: TGTGCCACCAGCAGATTGACGACGGCGCGCTCTGGGGCCAACGTCCTGACTTTC.

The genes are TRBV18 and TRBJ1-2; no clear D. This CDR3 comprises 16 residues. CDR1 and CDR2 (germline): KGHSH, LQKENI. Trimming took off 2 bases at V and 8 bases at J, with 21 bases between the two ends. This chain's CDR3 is CASSPISTAVSGGYTF. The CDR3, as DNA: TGTGCCAGCTCACCAATATCGACGGCGGTCTCGGGCGGCTACACCTTC.

CDR3 amino acids: CASSPRNGRNYEQYF. CDR3 nucleotide sequence: TGTGCCAGCTCACCACGCAACGGGAGGAACTACGAGCAGTACTTC. The V gene is TRBV18, the J gene TRBJ2-7, with 7 positions matching TRBD2. V gave up 1 base and J gave up 3 bases; unmatched junction bases: 6. The CDR3 has 15 residues. The germline V gene encodes CDR1 KGHSH and CDR2 LQKENI.

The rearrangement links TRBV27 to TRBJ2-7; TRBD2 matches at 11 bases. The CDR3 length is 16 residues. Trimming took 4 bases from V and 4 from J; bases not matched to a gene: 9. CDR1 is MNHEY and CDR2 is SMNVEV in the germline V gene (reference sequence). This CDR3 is CASSSTRLAGTYEQYF. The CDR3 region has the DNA TGTGCCAGCAGTTCCACCAGACTAGCGGGGACATACGAGCAGTACTTC.

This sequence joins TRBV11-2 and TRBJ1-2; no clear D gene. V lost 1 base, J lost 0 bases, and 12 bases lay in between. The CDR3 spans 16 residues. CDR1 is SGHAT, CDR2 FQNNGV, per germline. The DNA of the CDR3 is TGTGCCAGCAGCTTAGGGGCAGGAGCAGCTAACTATGGCTACACCTTC. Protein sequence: CASSLGAGAANYGYTF.

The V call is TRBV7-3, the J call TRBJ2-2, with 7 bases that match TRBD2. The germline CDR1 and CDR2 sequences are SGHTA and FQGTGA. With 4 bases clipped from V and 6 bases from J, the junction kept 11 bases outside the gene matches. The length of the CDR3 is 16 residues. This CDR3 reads CASSSTGTTMAGELFF. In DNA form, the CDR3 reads TGTGCCAGCAGCTCGACCGGGACTACAATGGCCGGGGAGCTGTTTTTT.

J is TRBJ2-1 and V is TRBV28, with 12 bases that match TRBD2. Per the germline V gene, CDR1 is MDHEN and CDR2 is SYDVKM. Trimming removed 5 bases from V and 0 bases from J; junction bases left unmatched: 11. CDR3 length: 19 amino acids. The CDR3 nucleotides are TGTGCCAGCAGTCAACCGGGACTAGCGGGTGGGAGCTCCTACAATGAGCAGTTCTTC. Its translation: CASSQPGLAGGSSYNEQFF. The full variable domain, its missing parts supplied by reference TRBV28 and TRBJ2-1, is DVKVTQSSRYLVKRTGEKVFLECVQDMDHENMFWYRQDPGLGLRLIYFSYDVKMKEKGDIPEGYSVSREKKERFSLILESASTNQTSMYLCASSQPGLAGGSSYNEQFFGPGTRLTVL.

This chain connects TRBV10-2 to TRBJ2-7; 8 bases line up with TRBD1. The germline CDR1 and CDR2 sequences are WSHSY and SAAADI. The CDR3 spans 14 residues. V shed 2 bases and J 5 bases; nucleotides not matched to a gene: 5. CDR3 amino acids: CASSEGQGLHEQYF. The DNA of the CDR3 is TGCGCCAGCAGTGAGGGACAGGGCCTCCACGAGCAGTACTTC.

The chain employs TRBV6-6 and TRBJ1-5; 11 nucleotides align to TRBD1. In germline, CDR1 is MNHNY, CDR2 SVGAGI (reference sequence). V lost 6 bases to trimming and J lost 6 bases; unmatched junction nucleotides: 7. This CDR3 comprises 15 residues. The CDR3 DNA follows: TGTGCCAGCAGACCCGGGACAGGGGGTCTTCAGCCCCAGCATTTT. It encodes CASRPGTGGLQPQHF.

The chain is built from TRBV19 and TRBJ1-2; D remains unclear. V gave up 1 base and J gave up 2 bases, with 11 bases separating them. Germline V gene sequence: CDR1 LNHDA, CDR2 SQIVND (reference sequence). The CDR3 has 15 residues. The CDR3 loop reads CASSIVWAKNYGYTF. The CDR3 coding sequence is TGTGCCAGTAGTATAGTTTGGGCGAAGAACTATGGCTACACCTTC.

The DNA of the CDR3 is TGTGCCAGCACTAGGGGGGGAATCAATCAGCCCCAGCATTTT. Its protein product is CASTRGGINQPQHF. This chain links TRBV6-1 with TRBJ1-5; perhaps TRBD1 as D (6 bases). V dropped 7 bases and J dropped 3 bases, with 13 bases sitting between them. Germline-derived CDR1 and CDR2 are MNHNS and SASEGT. The CDR3 length is 14 residues.

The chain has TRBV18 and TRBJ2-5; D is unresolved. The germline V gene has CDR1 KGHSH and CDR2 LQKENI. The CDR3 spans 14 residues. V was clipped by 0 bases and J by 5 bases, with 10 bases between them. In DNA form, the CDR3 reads TGTGCCAGCTCACCACCGGGGAATCGGGAGACCCAGTACTTC. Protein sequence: CASSPPGNRETQYF.

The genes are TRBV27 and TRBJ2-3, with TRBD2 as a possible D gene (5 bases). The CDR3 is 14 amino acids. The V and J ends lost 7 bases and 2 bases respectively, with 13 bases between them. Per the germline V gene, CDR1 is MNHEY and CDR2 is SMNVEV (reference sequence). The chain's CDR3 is CASTPGSSTDTQYF. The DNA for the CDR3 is TGTGCCAGCACCCCGGGATCATCCACAGATACGCAGTATTTT.

CDR3 DNA: TGCGCCAGCAGCTTGGCAGGGGTCGGTAATTCAGGGGGCTACACCTTC. As protein: CASSLAGVGNSGGYTF. The chain recombines TRBV5-1 with TRBJ1-2, with TRBD1 as a possible D gene (6 bases). V was cut by 0 bases and J by 8 bases, with 20 bases left in between. Germline-derived CDR1 and CDR2 are SGHRS and YFSETQ. There are 16 residues in the CDR3.

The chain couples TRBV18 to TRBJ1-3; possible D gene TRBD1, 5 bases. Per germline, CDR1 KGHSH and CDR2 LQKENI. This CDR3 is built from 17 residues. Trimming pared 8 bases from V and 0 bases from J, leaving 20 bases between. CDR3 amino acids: CASTTRGRGSSGNTIYF. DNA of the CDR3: TGTGCCAGCACCACCCGGGGACGGGGGAGCTCTGGAAACACCATATATTTT.

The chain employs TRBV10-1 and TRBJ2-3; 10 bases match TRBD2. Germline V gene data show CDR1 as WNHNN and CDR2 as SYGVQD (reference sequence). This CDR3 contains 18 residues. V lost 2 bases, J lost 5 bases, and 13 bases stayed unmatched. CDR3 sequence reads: CASSEVPTGPSGRDTQYF. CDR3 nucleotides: TGCGCCAGCAGTGAGGTCCCTACAGGGCCTAGCGGGAGAGATACGCAGTATTTT.

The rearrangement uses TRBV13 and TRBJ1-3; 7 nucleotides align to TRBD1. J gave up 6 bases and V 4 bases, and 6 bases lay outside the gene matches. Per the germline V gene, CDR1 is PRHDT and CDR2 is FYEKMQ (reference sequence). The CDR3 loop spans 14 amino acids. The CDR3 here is CASSSSRGENTIYF. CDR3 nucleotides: TGTGCCAGCAGCTCTTCCAGGGGGGAAAACACCATATATTTT.

CDR3 DNA: TGTGCCAGCTCACCGTCATCGGGGTTTAATGAGCAGTTCTTC. This translates into CASSPSSGFNEQFF. V and J are TRBV18 and TRBJ2-1, with D tentatively TRBD2 (5 bases). The CDR3 extends over 14 amino acids. Germline values: CDR1 KGHSH, CDR2 LQKENI. The ends were cut back, 3 bases at V and 7 bases at J, with 13 bases in the middle.

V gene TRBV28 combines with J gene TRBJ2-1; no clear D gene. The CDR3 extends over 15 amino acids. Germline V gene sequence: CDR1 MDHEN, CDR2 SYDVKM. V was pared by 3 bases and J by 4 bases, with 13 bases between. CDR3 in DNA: TGTGCCAGCAGTTTCTGGCGAAGGGCTTACAATGAGCAGTTCTTC. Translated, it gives CASSFWRRAYNEQFF. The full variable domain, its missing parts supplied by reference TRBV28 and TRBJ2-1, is DVKVTQSSRYLVKRTGEKVFLECVQDMDHENMFWYRQDPGLGLRLIYFSYDVKMKEKGDIPEGYSVSREKKERFSLILESASTNQTSMYLCASSFWRRAYNEQFFGPGTRLTVL.

In DNA, the CDR3 is TGTGCCAGCAGCTTGGATTTGGGGGCGAACACCGGGGAGCTGTTTTTT. Translating gives CASSLDLGANTGELFF. V is TRBV5-4 and J is TRBJ2-2; D possibly uses TRBD1 or TRBD2 (5 bases each). The CDR3 length is 16 residues. V lost 0 bases and J lost 0, with 9 bases in between. Germline lookup yields CDR1 SGHNT and CDR2 YYREEE (reference sequence).

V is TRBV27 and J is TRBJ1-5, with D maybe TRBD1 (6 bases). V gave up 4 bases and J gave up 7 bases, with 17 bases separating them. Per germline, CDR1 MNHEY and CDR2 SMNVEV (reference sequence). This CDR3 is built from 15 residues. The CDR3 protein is CASSSGRGAGQPQHF. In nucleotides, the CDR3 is TGTGCCAGCAGTTCCGGGCGGGGGGCAGGGCAGCCCCAGCATTTT.

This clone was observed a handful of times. The CDR3 protein is CASSWTSGQETQYF. Written as DNA, the CDR3 is TGTGCCAGCAGTTGGACTAGCGGACAAGAGACCCAGTACTTC. The V gene is TRBV2, the J gene TRBJ2-5; 10 bases agree with TRBD2. Germline CDR1 is SNHLY and CDR2 is FYNNEI. Losses at the gene ends were 5 bases for V and 2 bases for J; bases not matched to a gene: 2. CDR3 size: 14 residues.

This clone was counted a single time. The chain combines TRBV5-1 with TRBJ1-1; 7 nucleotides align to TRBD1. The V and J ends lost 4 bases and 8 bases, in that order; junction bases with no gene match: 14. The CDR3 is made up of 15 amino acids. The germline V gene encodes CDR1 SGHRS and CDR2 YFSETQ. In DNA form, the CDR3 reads TGCGCCAGCAGCGGTACGGGACAGTCTGGATCGGAAGCTTTCTTT. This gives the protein CASSGTGQSGSEAFF. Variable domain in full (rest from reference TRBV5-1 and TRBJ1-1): KAGVTQTPRYLIKTRGQQVTLSCSPISGHRSVSWYQQTPGQGLQFLFEYFSETQRNKGNFPGRFSGRQFSNSRSEMNVSTLELGDSALYLCASSGTGQSGSEAFFGQGTRLTVV.

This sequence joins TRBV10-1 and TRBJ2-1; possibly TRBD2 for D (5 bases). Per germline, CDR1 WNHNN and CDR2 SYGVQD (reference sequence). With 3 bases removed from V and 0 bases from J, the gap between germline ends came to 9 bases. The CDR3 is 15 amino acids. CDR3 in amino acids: CASSDAGRSYNEQFF. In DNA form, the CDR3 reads TGCGCCAGCAGTGACGCGGGCCGCTCCTACAATGAGCAGTTCTTC.

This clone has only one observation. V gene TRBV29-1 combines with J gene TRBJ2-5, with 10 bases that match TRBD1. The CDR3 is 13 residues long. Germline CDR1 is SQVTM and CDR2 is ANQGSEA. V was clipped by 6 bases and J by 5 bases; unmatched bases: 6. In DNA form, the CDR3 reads TGCAGCGTCAGACAGGGGGCGCCGGAGACCCAGTACTTC. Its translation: CSVRQGAPETQYF. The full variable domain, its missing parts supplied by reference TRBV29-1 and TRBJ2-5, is SAVISQKPSRDICQRGTSLTIQCQVDSQVTMMFWYRQQPGQSLTLIATANQGSEATYESGFVIDKFPISRPNLTFSTLTVSNMSPEDSSIYLCSVRQGAPETQYFGPGTRLLVL.

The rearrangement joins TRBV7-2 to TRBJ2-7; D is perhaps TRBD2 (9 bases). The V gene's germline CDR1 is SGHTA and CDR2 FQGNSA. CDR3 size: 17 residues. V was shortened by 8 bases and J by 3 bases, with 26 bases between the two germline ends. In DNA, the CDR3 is TGTGCCAGCCAACTGGCGGGGGGGGACAGGACCTTCTACGAGCAGTACTTC. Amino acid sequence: CASQLAGGDRTFYEQYF.

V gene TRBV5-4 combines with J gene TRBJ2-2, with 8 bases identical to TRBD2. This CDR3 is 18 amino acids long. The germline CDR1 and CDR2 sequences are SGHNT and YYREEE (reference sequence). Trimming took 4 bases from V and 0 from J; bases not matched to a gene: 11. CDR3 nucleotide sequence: TGTGCCAGCAGCCCCTACTCACTAGCGGCCTCGAACACCGGGGAGCTGTTTTTT. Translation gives CASSPYSLAASNTGELFF.

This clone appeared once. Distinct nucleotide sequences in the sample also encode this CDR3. CDR3 region: CASSPSGTSYEQYF. The DNA of the CDR3 is TGTGCCAGCAGCCCTAGCGGTACTTCCTACGAGCAGTACTTC. The chain combines TRBV7-9 with TRBJ2-7, with TRBD2 identical over 7 bases. Trimming cost V 5 bases and J 1 base; bases outside gene matches: 5. This CDR3 contains 14 residues. Per the germline V gene, CDR1 is SEHNR and CDR2 is FQNEAQ (reference sequence).

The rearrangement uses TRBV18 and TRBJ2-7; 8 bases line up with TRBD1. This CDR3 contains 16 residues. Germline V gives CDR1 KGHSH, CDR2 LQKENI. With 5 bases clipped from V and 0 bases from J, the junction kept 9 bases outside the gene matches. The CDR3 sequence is CASSSTSGTGSYEQYF. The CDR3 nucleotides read TGTGCCAGCTCATCGACCTCCGGGACAGGCTCCTACGAGCAGTACTTC.

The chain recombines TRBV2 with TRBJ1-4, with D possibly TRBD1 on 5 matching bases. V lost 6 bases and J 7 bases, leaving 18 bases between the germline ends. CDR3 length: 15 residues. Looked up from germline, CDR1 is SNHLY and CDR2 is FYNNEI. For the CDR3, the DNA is TGTGCCAGCAGCCCCCAAGTCACAGGTGGTGAAAAACTGTTTTTT. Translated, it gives CASSPQVTGGEKLFF.